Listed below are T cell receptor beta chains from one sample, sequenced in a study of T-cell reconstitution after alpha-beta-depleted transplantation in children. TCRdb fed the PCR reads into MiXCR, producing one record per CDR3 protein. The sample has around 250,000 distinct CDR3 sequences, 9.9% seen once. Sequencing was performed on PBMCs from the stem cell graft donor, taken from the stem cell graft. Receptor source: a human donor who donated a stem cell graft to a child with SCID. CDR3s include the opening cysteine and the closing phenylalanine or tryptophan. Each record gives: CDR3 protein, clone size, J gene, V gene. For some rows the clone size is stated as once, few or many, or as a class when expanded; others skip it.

CDR3aa: CASSSRQGGVYGYTF; abundance: -; j_gene: TRBJ1-2; v_gene: TRBV27
CDR3aa: CASSPRGPNEQFF; abundance: -; j_gene: TRBJ2-1; v_gene: TRBV18
CDR3aa: CSARKRGRVTDTQYF; abundance: many; j_gene: TRBJ2-3; v_gene: TRBV20-1
CDR3aa: CSAGWRESEAFF; abundance: -; j_gene: TRBJ1-1; v_gene: TRBV29-1
CDR3aa: CASSQDSGQGYSNQPQHF; abundance: few; j_gene: TRBJ1-5; v_gene: TRBV4-1
CDR3aa: CSVFSGNTEAFF; abundance: -; j_gene: TRBJ1-1; v_gene: TRBV29-1
CDR3aa: CASSLRRVGKLHSPLHF; abundance: -; j_gene: TRBJ1-6; v_gene: TRBV3-1
CDR3aa: CASSYRGGHQPQHF; abundance: -; j_gene: TRBJ1-5; v_gene: TRBV6-2/TRBV6-3
CDR3aa: CASSVTGWETQYF; abundance: -; j_gene: TRBJ2-5; v_gene: TRBV9
CDR3aa: CASSQGLVVETQYF; abundance: -; j_gene: TRBJ2-5; v_gene: TRBV3-1
CDR3aa: CASTWDRGPYEQYF; abundance: -; j_gene: TRBJ2-7; v_gene: TRBV5-1
CDR3aa: CASSDAFSYEQYF; abundance: few; j_gene: TRBJ2-7; v_gene: TRBV5-6
CDR3aa: CASSLGQGVASEQYF; abundance: few; j_gene: TRBJ2-7; v_gene: TRBV5-1
CDR3aa: CASSMGGEQFF; abundance: few; j_gene: TRBJ2-1; v_gene: TRBV19
CDR3aa: CSARDLRDMTYEQYF; abundance: many; j_gene: TRBJ2-7; v_gene: TRBV20-1
CDR3aa: CASSYTLIGGAEQFF; abundance: many; j_gene: TRBJ2-1; v_gene: TRBV6-5
CDR3aa: CTATTGRETQYF; abundance: -; j_gene: TRBJ2-5; v_gene: TRBV20-1
CDR3aa: CASSSTSGVDEQYF; abundance: -; j_gene: TRBJ2-7; v_gene: TRBV5-1
CDR3aa: CASSKGQGTDTQYF; abundance: many; j_gene: TRBJ2-3; v_gene: TRBV5-1
CDR3aa: CASSFRTGATNEKLFF; abundance: many; j_gene: TRBJ1-4; v_gene: TRBV12-3/TRBV12-4
CDR3aa: CTSSQGFPGLPLVQYF; abundance: -; j_gene: TRBJ2-7; v_gene: TRBV1
CDR3aa: CASSYSPNEQFF; abundance: -; j_gene: TRBJ2-1; v_gene: TRBV6-2/TRBV6-3
CDR3aa: CSARRREANYGYTF; abundance: many; j_gene: TRBJ1-2; v_gene: TRBV20-1
CDR3aa: CASSIRTGDGYTF; abundance: -; j_gene: TRBJ1-2; v_gene: TRBV6-6
CDR3aa: CATTTGDRSYGYTF; abundance: few; j_gene: TRBJ1-2; v_gene: TRBV6-1
CDR3aa: CASSQDRGRFEQFF; abundance: -; j_gene: TRBJ2-1; v_gene: TRBV3-1
CDR3aa: CASSPFAAYDNEQFF; abundance: -; j_gene: TRBJ2-1; v_gene: TRBV5-1
CDR3aa: CSVNGLHTEAFF; abundance: -; j_gene: TRBJ1-1; v_gene: TRBV29-1
CDR3aa: CSASESGGGTDTQYF; abundance: -; j_gene: TRBJ2-3; v_gene: TRBV20-1
CDR3aa: CASSLNLAPPTDTQYF; abundance: few; j_gene: TRBJ2-3; v_gene: TRBV12-3/TRBV12-4
CDR3aa: CSVGTSGNTDTQYF; abundance: few; j_gene: TRBJ2-3; v_gene: TRBV29-1
CDR3aa: CASSVTGGRKTQYF; abundance: few; j_gene: TRBJ2-5; v_gene: TRBV25-1
CDR3aa: CASMPAQNTEAFF; abundance: many; j_gene: TRBJ1-1; v_gene: TRBV21-1
CDR3aa: CASSLGPQETQYF; abundance: many; j_gene: TRBJ2-5; v_gene: TRBV5-5
CDR3aa: CASSSPMREQYF; abundance: -; j_gene: TRBJ2-7; v_gene: TRBV27
CDR3aa: CASSSDRTGANVLTF; abundance: -; j_gene: TRBJ2-6; v_gene: TRBV7-9
CDR3aa: CASRGQGRSNQPQHF; abundance: many; j_gene: TRBJ1-5; v_gene: TRBV27
CDR3aa: CASGLWENTEAFF; abundance: -; j_gene: TRBJ1-1; v_gene: TRBV7-3
CDR3aa: CATSDSGGFGPQHF; abundance: -; j_gene: TRBJ1-5; v_gene: TRBV24-1
CDR3aa: CSVQTPTPANTGELVF; abundance: -; j_gene: TRBJ2-2; v_gene: TRBV29-1
CDR3aa: CASSLNPGTELSYEQYF; abundance: few; j_gene: TRBJ2-7; v_gene: TRBV5-1
CDR3aa: CASTQFGRNQNTEAFF; abundance: -; j_gene: TRBJ1-1; v_gene: TRBV6-1
CDR3aa: CAKRASGGSEQFF; abundance: many; j_gene: TRBJ2-1; v_gene: TRBV10-3
CDR3aa: CASSLSTHNGYTF; abundance: -; j_gene: TRBJ1-2; v_gene: TRBV7-2
CDR3aa: CASSSSGTGDYGYTF; abundance: few; j_gene: TRBJ1-2; v_gene: TRBV12-3/TRBV12-4
CDR3aa: CASSADRGDEKLFF; abundance: -; j_gene: TRBJ1-4; v_gene: TRBV7-9
CDR3aa: CASSHGPYNEQFF; abundance: few; j_gene: TRBJ2-1; v_gene: TRBV12-3/TRBV12-4
CDR3aa: CASSLGGISDYEQYF; abundance: -; j_gene: TRBJ2-7; v_gene: TRBV12-3/TRBV12-4
CDR3aa: CASSSNLLAVGDTQYF; abundance: few; j_gene: TRBJ2-3; v_gene: TRBV5-1
CDR3aa: CASNRAGTSQETQYF; abundance: -; j_gene: TRBJ2-5; v_gene: TRBV6-2/TRBV6-3
CDR3aa: CSVAGEGNYEQYF; abundance: -; j_gene: TRBJ2-7; v_gene: TRBV29-1
CDR3aa: CSAPPSGANVLTF; abundance: few; j_gene: TRBJ2-6; v_gene: TRBV20-1
CDR3aa: CASSLDGFQPQHF; abundance: -; j_gene: TRBJ1-5; v_gene: TRBV11-2
CDR3aa: CASRVRFSSTDTQYF; abundance: -; j_gene: TRBJ2-3; v_gene: TRBV6-1
CDR3aa: CSARDRNSGTSYEQYF; abundance: many; j_gene: TRBJ2-7; v_gene: TRBV20-1